This T cell receptor beta chain was recovered during a study of blood T cells in healthy people across ages. Germline-derived CDR1 and CDR2 are SGHVS and FQNEAQ. The CDR3 totals 11 residues. A word on this clonotype: Antigen unknown. A junction end diverges from the germline sequence, so it may reflect a read error.

General study findings and limits: In older individuals, TCR beta diversity per million T cells was lower, falling roughly linearly with age. TCR beta diversity correlated strongly with naive T cell percentage. Not knowing donor CMV status may have confounded expanded clonotype changes.

Next came a second PCR, run for about 6 to 11 cycles, which used a sample-barcoded 5' primer along with a J-beta primer mix. TCRdb called the 5' RACE reads again in MiXCR, with one record for every CDR3 protein. The data contain around 870,000 distinct CDR3 sequences, 29% of them singletons. The sequence was obtained from a woman over 75 in good health. This rearrangement joins TRBV7-8 to TRBJ2-5, with D uncertain. The source material was blood. CDR3 DNA: TGTGCCAACAGCTTAGGCGGGACCCAGTACTTC. It specifies CANSLGGTQYF.